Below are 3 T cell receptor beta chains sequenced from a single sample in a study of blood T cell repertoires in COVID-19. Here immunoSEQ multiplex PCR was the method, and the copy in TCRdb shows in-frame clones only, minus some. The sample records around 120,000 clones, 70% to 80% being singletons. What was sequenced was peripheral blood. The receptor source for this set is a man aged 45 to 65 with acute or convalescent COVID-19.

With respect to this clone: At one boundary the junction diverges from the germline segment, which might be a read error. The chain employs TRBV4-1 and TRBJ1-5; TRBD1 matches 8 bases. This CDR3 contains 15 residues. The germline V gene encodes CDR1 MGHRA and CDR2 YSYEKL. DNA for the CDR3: TGCGCCAGCAGCCAACCTGGACAGGGCAAGCAGCCCCAGCATTTT. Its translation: CASSQPGQGKQPQHF.

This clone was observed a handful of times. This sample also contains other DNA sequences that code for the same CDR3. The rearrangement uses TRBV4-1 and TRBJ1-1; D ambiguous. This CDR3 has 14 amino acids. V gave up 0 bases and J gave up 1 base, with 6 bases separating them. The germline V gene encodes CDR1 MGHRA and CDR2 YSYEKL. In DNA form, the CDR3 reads TGCGCCAGCAGCCAAGATCTCGGGAACACTGAAGCTTTCTTT. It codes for CASSQDLGNTEAFF.

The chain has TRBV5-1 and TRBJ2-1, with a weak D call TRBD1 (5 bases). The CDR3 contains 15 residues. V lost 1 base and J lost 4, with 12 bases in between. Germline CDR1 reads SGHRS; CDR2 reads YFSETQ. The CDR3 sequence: CASSLTGPIYNEQFF. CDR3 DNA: TGCGCCAGCAGCTTGACAGGACCAATTTACAATGAGCAGTTCTTC.